The clone carrying this TCR beta chain was observed many times. This specimen belongs to a study of early T cells in non-severe SARS-CoV-2 infection. Study details: Chains from this unsorted whole-blood bulk RNA could not be paired.

Attachment of unique molecular identifiers to individual cDNA molecules was performed. TCRdb recomputed calls from the 5' RACE reads with MiXCR, one row per CDR3 protein. The data hold roughly 51,000 distinct CDR3 sequences, with 6.2% observed a single time. The CDR3 sequence is 17 residues long. V lost 2 bases and J lost 1, with 15 bases in between. The germline gives CDR1 SEHNR, CDR2 FQNEAQ (reference sequence). The sequencing input was whole blood. This receptor was taken from an adult who was a healthcare worker with PCR-confirmed SARS-CoV-2 infection or an uninfected control (not recorded which). The V call is TRBV7-9, the J call TRBJ2-1; D not certain. CDR3 nucleotides: TGTGCCAGCAGCTTACTCGGTGCCGGTGTGTCCTACAATGAGCAGTTCTTC. Translating it yields CASSLLGAGVSYNEQFF.